Shown below are 21 T cell receptor beta chains from a single sample sequenced in a study of blood T cell repertoires in COVID-19. Clones were read by immunoSEQ multiplex PCR, and TCRdb kept only the in-frame ones, dropping some. The repertoire includes 390,000 or so clones, about 83% of them detected once, and about 10% sits in the top ten. The sample taken for sequencing was PBMCs or T cells enriched from blood (not recorded which). These TCRs come from a woman between 50 and 59 years old who had recovered from COVID-19.

This clone came up a few times. V is TRBV19 and J is TRBJ1-6, with D tentatively TRBD1 (6 bases). Trimming cost V 7 bases and J 4 bases, with 8 bases left between them. This CDR3 contains 13 residues. CDR1 is LNHDA and CDR2 is SQIVND in the germline V gene (reference sequence). The CDR3 coding sequence is TGTGCCAGTAAAGACAGGTATAATTCACCCCTCCACTTT. Its protein product is CASKDRYNSPLHF.

The chain joins TRBV4-1 to TRBJ2-1, with 8 bases lining up with TRBD2. The V gene's germline CDR1 is MGHRA and CDR2 YSYEKL. The CDR3 is 16 amino acids. The ends lost 3 bases at V and 8 bases at J; junction bases unmatched: 12. CDR3 bases: TGCGCCAGCAGCCAGGACCCGTCGGGGGGGCGGCATGAGCAGTTCTTC. The encoded protein is CASSQDPSGGRHEQFF.

J is TRBJ1-2 and V is TRBV10-3, with D maybe TRBD1 (6 bases). CDR1 and CDR2 (germline): ENHRY, SYGVKD. Deletions cut 8 bases from V and 6 bases from J, with 19 bases between. This CDR3 comprises 14 residues. This CDR3 reads CAIRQGPRSNGYTF. CDR3 DNA sequence: TGTGCCATCCGGCAGGGGCCAAGATCTAATGGCTACACCTTC.

This sequence joins TRBV7-9 and TRBJ2-4; D may be TRBD1 (6 bases). Germline loops: CDR1 SEHNR, CDR2 FQNEAQ (reference sequence). The CDR3 is made up of 17 amino acids. V was shortened by 4 bases and J by 5 bases, with 21 bases between the two germline ends. CDR3 DNA sequence: TGTGCCAGCAGCTCGGGTCGCCTCCGGGACAACGAAAACATTCAGTACTTC. Residues: CASSSGRLRDNENIQYF.

The rearrangement links TRBV9 to TRBJ1-6; a weak D match, TRBD1 (5 bases). Trimming removed 3 bases at V and 7 bases at J, with 17 bases between. The CDR3 totals 16 residues. The germline CDR1 and CDR2 sequences are SGDLS and YYNGEE. CDR3 in DNA: TGTGCCAGCAGCGAGCACCTAAGACAGCAAAATTCACCCCTCCACTTT. This translates into CASSEHLRQQNSPLHF.

The CDR3 is CASSDRGNEQFF. The CDR3 coding sequence is TGTGCCAGCAGTGACAGGGGCAATGAGCAGTTCTTC. This rearrangement joins TRBV6-4 to TRBJ2-1; D is perhaps TRBD1 (5 bases). The CDR3 contains 12 residues. Germline loops: CDR1 MRHNA, CDR2 SNTAGT. V lost 2 bases, J lost 6 bases, and 5 bases lay in between.

The chain recombines TRBV18 with TRBJ1-5, with D perhaps TRBD1 (5 bases). CDR1 is KGHSH, CDR2 LQKENI, per germline. The CDR3 is 13 residues long. Trimming stripped 6 bases from V and 4 bases from J, with 10 bases between. The CDR3 coding sequence is TGTGCCAGCTCCCCCGGGGGTAATCAGCCCCAGCATTTT. Translating it yields CASSPGGNQPQHF.

The chain carries TRBV7-9 and TRBJ1-4; 10 nucleotides line up with TRBD1. The CDR3 is 16 amino acids. After removal of 5 bases from V and 7 bases from J, the junction contained 10 bases not matched to a gene. The germline gives CDR1 SEHNR, CDR2 FQNEAQ (reference sequence). CDR3 region: CASSPPLGQGFEKLFF. DNA of the CDR3: TGTGCCAGCAGCCCCCCTTTGGGACAGGGGTTTGAAAAACTGTTTTTT.

This chain connects TRBV27 to TRBJ1-2; possibly TRBD1 for D (5 bases). The CDR3 is made up of 14 amino acids. The V gene's germline CDR1 is MNHEY and CDR2 SMNVEV (reference sequence). V was clipped by 7 bases and J by 6 bases, with 18 bases between them. CDR3 sequence: CASKPQGSFHGYTF. CDR3 nucleotides: TGTGCCAGCAAGCCGCAGGGTAGTTTCCATGGCTACACCTTC.

The V and J genes are TRBV6-5 and TRBJ2-7; TRBD1 matches at 10 bases. The CDR3 is made up of 16 amino acids. Germline lookup yields CDR1 MNHEY and CDR2 SVGAGI. Germline trimming cut 4 bases from V and 1 base from J; bases unmatched to any gene: 7. Written as DNA, the CDR3 is TGTGCCAGCAGTTTAACCGGGGACAGGGGTTCCTACGAGCAGTACTTC. Encoded protein: CASSLTGDRGSYEQYF.

The rearrangement joins TRBV2 to TRBJ1-3, with D possibly TRBD1 on 5 matching bases. The CDR3 has 14 amino acids. Germline V lookup: CDR1 SNHLY, CDR2 FYNNEI. With 7 bases removed from V and 1 base from J, the gap between germline ends came to 11 bases. For the CDR3, the DNA is TGTGCCAGCATTTCGACAGATTCTGGAAACACCATATATTTT. This translates into CASISTDSGNTIYF.

This clone was found once. V gene TRBV10-3 combines with J gene TRBJ1-5; TRBD1 is a possible D gene (6 bases). CDR3 size: 14 residues. V lost 6 bases to trimming and J lost 7 bases, with 16 bases between them. The germline gives CDR1 ENHRY, CDR2 SYGVKD. CDR3 bases: TGTGCCATCAGCATCCAGGGGAAGGGGCAGCCCCAGCATTTT. Its translation: CAISIQGKGQPQHF.

This chain uses TRBV7-8 with TRBJ1-2; D is perhaps TRBD1 (5 bases). CDR3 size: 13 residues. The V end lost 5 bases, the J end lost 6 bases, and 13 bases lay between the germline ends. Germline-derived CDR1 and CDR2 are SGHVS and FQNEAQ. CDR3: CASSLRGWDGYTF. CDR3 nucleotide sequence: TGTGCCAGCAGCCTAAGGGGATGGGATGGCTACACCTTC.

The chain uses TRBV6-5 and TRBJ1-1; TRBD1 matches at 9 bases. The CDR3 loop spans 15 amino acids. Unmatched junction bases numbered 9, after V lost 4 bases and J lost 6 bases. From germline, CDR1 is MNHEY and CDR2 SVGAGI. The CDR3 nucleotides read TGTGCCAGCAGTTTTAGGACAGGGGAAGTTGCTGAAGCTTTCTTT. Amino acid sequence: CASSFRTGEVAEAFF.

The rearrangement links TRBV19 to TRBJ2-2; no definite D call. The V gene's germline CDR1 is LNHDA and CDR2 SQIVND (reference sequence). The V gene lost 3 bases and the J gene lost 3 bases, with 8 bases spanning the gap. The CDR3 sequence is 14 residues long. CDR3 bases: TGTGCCAGTAGTATCGCTAGTCACACCGGGGAGCTGTTTTTT. Translated, it gives CASSIASHTGELFF.

V and J are TRBV4-3 and TRBJ1-2, with 7 nucleotides matching TRBD1. The CDR3 runs 20 residues. Germline V gives CDR1 LGHNA, CDR2 YSLEER. The trim removed 1 base at V and 6 bases at J, leaving 23 bases unmatched. The CDR3 protein is CASSQGFYTGTEPPVDGYTF. The CDR3 DNA reads TGCGCCAGCAGCCAAGGTTTTTATACCGGGACAGAGCCCCCAGTGGATGGCTACACCTTC.

The chain employs TRBV24-1 and TRBJ1-2; 8 nucleotides line up with TRBD1. The germline V gene encodes CDR1 KGHDR and CDR2 SFDVKD. This CDR3 is 13 amino acids long. With V trimmed by 3 bases and J by 8 bases, 4 bases remained unmatched. This CDR3 is CATSDTDRGGYTF. CDR3 in DNA: TGTGCCACCAGTGATACAGACAGGGGCGGCTACACCTTC.

This chain uses TRBV6-1 with TRBJ2-1; no clear D. Germline loops: CDR1 MNHNS, CDR2 SASEGT. Trimming removed 0 bases at V and 4 bases at J, with 7 bases between. The CDR3 is 14 amino acids. CDR3 in DNA: TGTGCCAGCAGTGAAGCGTGGCAGTACAATGAGCAGTTCTTC. Its protein is CASSEAWQYNEQFF.

This clone was detected only a few times. The chain links TRBV2 to TRBJ1-5, with D tentatively TRBD1 (5 bases). This CDR3 region has 16 residues. With 4 bases removed from V and 7 bases from J, the gap between germline ends came to 20 bases. CDR1 is SNHLY and CDR2 is FYNNEI in the germline V gene. This CDR3 is CASSGLGGPQRQPQHF. CDR3 nucleotide sequence: TGTGCCAGCAGTGGGCTGGGGGGACCCCAACGACAGCCCCAGCATTTT.

V usage is TRBV28 and J usage is TRBJ2-7, with D possibly matching TRBD1 (5 bases). The CDR3 contains 18 residues. Between the trimmed V and J ends, which lost 4 bases and 0 bases, there was a span of 22 bases. CDR1 is MDHEN, CDR2 SYDVKM, per germline. The CDR3: CASSSIPTALSSSYEQYF. As DNA, the CDR3 is TGTGCCAGCAGTTCAATTCCGACAGCTTTGTCCAGCTCCTACGAGCAGTACTTC.

The chain has TRBV5-5 and TRBJ2-7; possibly TRBD2 for D (5 bases). V was shortened by 1 base and J by 4 bases, with 15 bases between the two germline ends. The CDR3 runs to 15 residues. Germline assignment: CDR1 SGHKS and CDR2 YYEKEE (reference sequence). The CDR3 bases are TGTGCCAGCAGCTTGTTCGGGGAAGGTTATTACGAGCAGTACTTC. This gives the protein CASSLFGEGYYEQYF. The whole variable domain, remainder taken from reference TRBV5-5 and TRBJ2-7, is DAGVTQSPTHLIKTRGQQVTLRCSPISGHKSVSWYQQVLGQGPQFIFQYYEKEERGRGNFPDRFSARQFPNYSSELNVNALLLGDSALYLCASSLFGEGYYEQYFGPGTRLTVT.